The 24 T cell receptor beta chains given below trace back to one sample, sequenced in a study of shared clonotypes between healthy human individuals. Sequenced by immunoSEQ multiplex PCR; TCRdb stores in-frame clones only, minus some. The sample has around 2.3 million clones; approximately 95% are singletons. The sequencing input was naive CD4+ T cells sorted from blood. Subset specified: CD45RA+ positively selected. These receptors were obtained from a man aged 18 to 29 in good health.

The genes are TRBV2 and TRBJ2-3; 7 bases fit TRBD1. V lost 6 bases, J lost 2 bases, and 11 bases stayed unmatched. CDR3 length equals 16 residues. The germline V gene encodes CDR1 SNHLY and CDR2 FYNNEI. Written as DNA, the CDR3 is TGTGCCAGCAGAGTGACAGGGACGACGTTCACAGATACGCAGTATTTT. It specifies CASRVTGTTFTDTQYF.

Of note for this clone: This sample also contains other DNA sequences that code for the same CDR3. The chain combines TRBV5-1 with TRBJ1-5; no clear D gene. The CDR3 loop spans 14 amino acids. Trimming left V 4 bases short and J 7 bases short, with 15 bases between. Germline V gene lookup returns CDR1 SGHRS and CDR2 YFSETQ. The CDR3 coding sequence is TGCGCCAGCAGCCCCGGCCCCGCCGACCAGCCCCAGCATTTT. Encoded protein: CASSPGPADQPQHF.

This rearrangement joins TRBV18 to TRBJ1-6; D unclear. Per germline, CDR1 KGHSH and CDR2 LQKENI. V was shortened by 3 bases and J by 7 bases, with 22 bases between the two germline ends. The CDR3 has 18 amino acids. Here the CDR3 reads CASSPYGVLQSPNSPLHF. In DNA, the CDR3 is TGTGCCAGCTCACCGTACGGGGTCCTCCAAAGCCCCAATTCACCCCTCCACTTT.

The V gene is TRBV6-5, the J gene TRBJ2-2, with 12 bases lining up with TRBD2. V shed 8 bases and J 8 bases; nucleotides not matched to a gene: 6. The germline V gene encodes CDR1 MNHEY and CDR2 SVGAGI. This CDR3 has 14 residues. This CDR3 reads CASCRLAGEGELFF. The CDR3, as DNA: TGTGCCAGCTGCCGACTAGCGGGAGAAGGGGAGCTGTTTTTT.

The chain joins TRBV7-2 to TRBJ2-5; 14 positions match TRBD2. Germline CDR1 SGHTA, CDR2 FQGNSA. This CDR3 region has 17 residues. V was clipped by 5 bases and J by 5 bases; unmatched bases: 10. Here the CDR3 DNA reads TGTGCCAGCAGCACGGGACTAGCGGGAGTTGGGTTGGAGACCCAGTACTTC. As protein: CASSTGLAGVGLETQYF.

The chain is built from TRBV5-1 and TRBJ2-7; D may be TRBD1 or TRBD2 (5 bases each). Looked up from germline, CDR1 is SGHRS and CDR2 is YFSETQ. Trimming removed 1 base from V and 2 bases from J, with 13 bases in between. There are 15 residues in the CDR3. CDR3 bases: TGCGCCAGCAGCTTGACCGGGACCCAAACCTACGAGCAGTACTTC. Translation gives CASSLTGTQTYEQYF.

This chain joins TRBV6-5 and TRBJ1-5; TRBD1 matches 7 bases. The CDR3 consists of 15 residues. J gave up 0 bases and V 8 bases, and 7 bases lay outside the gene matches. The germline CDR1 and CDR2 sequences are MNHEY and SVGAGI. The CDR3 here is CASGQGGYSNQPQHF. The CDR3 DNA reads as TGTGCCAGCGGGCAGGGGGGCTATAGCAATCAGCCCCAGCATTTT.

The chain carries TRBV5-6 and TRBJ2-7, with D maybe TRBD1 (6 bases). Trimming shortened V by 0 bases and J by 2 bases, and 9 bases separated the two germline ends. The CDR3 has 14 residues. The V gene's germline CDR1 is SGHDT and CDR2 YYEEEE. For the CDR3, the DNA is TGTGCCAGCAGCTTGGCCAGGGGTGCCTACGAGCAGTACTTC. The encoded protein is CASSLARGAYEQYF.

The chain combines TRBV7-8 with TRBJ2-2; D not certain. The germline CDR1 and CDR2 sequences are SGHVS and FQNEAQ. Trimming took off 0 bases at V and 5 bases at J, with 22 bases between the two ends. The CDR3 consists of 19 residues. The CDR3 spells CASSLALGSTSQLTGELFF. CDR3 nucleotides: TGTGCCAGCAGCTTAGCGCTAGGATCAACGAGCCAGTTAACCGGGGAGCTGTTTTTT. Drawing the rest from reference TRBV7-8 and TRBJ2-2, the complete variable domain is GAGVSQSPRYKVAKRGQDVALRCDPISGHVSLFWYQQALGQGPEFLTYFQNEAQLDKSGLPSDRFFAERPEGSVSTLKIQRTQQEDSAVYLCASSLALGSTSQLTGELFFGEGSRLTVL.

The V gene is TRBV5-4, the J gene TRBJ2-7; TRBD2 might be the D (6 bases). Germline V gene data show CDR1 as SGHNT and CDR2 as YYREEE (reference sequence). The CDR3 runs 16 residues. Trimming took off 2 bases at V and 4 bases at J, with 19 bases between the two ends. The CDR3 is CASSFTVGGGKYEQYF. DNA for the CDR3: TGTGCCAGCAGCTTCACGGTCGGCGGCGGGAAGTACGAGCAGTACTTC.

The gene calls are TRBV6-5 and TRBJ2-2; 8 bases map to TRBD1. Germline CDR1 and CDR2: MNHEY and SVGAGI. This CDR3 has 16 amino acids. Trimming cost V 1 base and J 4 bases; bases outside gene matches: 5. The CDR3 region is CASSYWGQVPTGELFF. The CDR3 DNA reads as TGTGCCAGCAGTTACTGGGGACAGGTGCCCACCGGGGAGCTGTTTTTT.

This chain joins TRBV5-1 and TRBJ1-2, with D perhaps matching TRBD1 (5 bases). The V end was cut by 2 bases, the J end by 2 bases, with 16 bases between. The CDR3 runs 16 residues. Germline lookup yields CDR1 SGHRS and CDR2 YFSETQ. The CDR3 DNA is TGCGCCAGCAGCTTATCCGGGCCCCCAGGGAACTATGGCTACACCTTC. This translates into CASSLSGPPGNYGYTF.

V is TRBV30 and J is TRBJ2-5; 8 nucleotides agree with TRBD1. Germline values: CDR1 GTSNPN, CDR2 SVGIG (reference sequence). The junction had 6 bases not matched to a gene; V was cut back by 4 bases and J by 2 bases. The CDR3 is 14 residues long. In nucleotides, the CDR3 is TGTGCCTGGACAACAGGGGGTGGACAAGAGACCCAGTACTTC. Protein sequence: CAWTTGGGQETQYF.

V gene TRBV5-6 combines with J gene TRBJ1-1, with TRBD1 as a possible D gene (5 bases). Germline CDR1 reads SGHDT; CDR2 reads YYEEEE. The CDR3 spans 16 residues. V lost 0 bases to trimming and J lost 1 base, with 13 bases between them. CDR3 coding DNA: TGTGCCAGCAGCTTGGGGGGCGTTGGATCGAACACTGAAGCTTTCTTT. Its translation is CASSLGGVGSNTEAFF.

The chain employs TRBV9 and TRBJ2-2; 8 bases fit TRBD2. CDR3 size: 17 residues. Germline CDR1 is SGDLS and CDR2 is YYNGEE. V lost 0 bases, J lost 4 bases, and 8 bases stayed unmatched. CDR3: CASSVGSGGWGTGELFF. The CDR3 DNA is TGTGCCAGCAGCGTAGGAAGCGGGGGTTGGGGCACCGGGGAGCTGTTTTTT.

The gene calls are TRBV7-9 and TRBJ2-7, with 12 bases fitting TRBD1. V trimming: 5 bases; J trimming: 3 bases; junction bases outside the gene matches: 5. The CDR3 runs 15 residues. Germline-derived CDR1 and CDR2 are SEHNR and FQNEAQ (reference sequence). The CDR3 loop reads CASSRGQGAVYEQYF. The CDR3, as DNA: TGTGCCAGCAGCCGGGGACAGGGGGCCGTCTACGAGCAGTACTTC.

The CDR3 loop is CAWSGGASNQPQHF. The CDR3, as DNA: TGTGCCTGGAGTGGGGGGGCCAGCAATCAGCCCCAGCATTTT. The gene calls are TRBV30 and TRBJ1-5; a weak D match, TRBD1 (6 bases). The V and J ends lost 1 base and 1 base respectively, with 8 bases between them. CDR1 is GTSNPN and CDR2 is SVGIG in the germline V gene (reference sequence). CDR3 size: 14 residues.

The V and J genes are TRBV5-4 and TRBJ2-5; no definite D call. The CDR3 is 13 amino acids. With 4 bases removed from V and 3 bases from J, the gap between germline ends came to 10 bases. Germline values: CDR1 SGHNT, CDR2 YYREEE (reference sequence). CDR3: CASSRGLKETQYF. The CDR3 DNA reads as TGTGCCAGCAGCCGTGGGCTAAAAGAGACCCAGTACTTC. The entire variable domain, with the rest obtained from reference TRBV5-4 and TRBJ2-5, is as follows: ETGVTQSPTHLIKTRGQQVTLRCSSQSGHNTVSWYQQALGQGPQFIFQYYREEENGRGNFPPRFSGLQFPNYSSELNVNALELDDSALYLCASSRGLKETQYFGPGTRLLVL.

V and J are TRBV11-3 and TRBJ2-3, with 7 bases that match TRBD2. CDR1 SGHNT and CDR2 YENEEA come from the germline V gene. This CDR3 region has 15 residues. With V trimmed by 2 bases and J by 3 bases, 5 bases remained unmatched. CDR3 sequence (DNA): TGTGCCAGCAGCTTAACGGGAGGAGGGACAGATACGCAGTATTTT. This encodes CASSLTGGGTDTQYF. The full variable domain, in which reference TRBV11-3 and TRBJ2-3 provide the parts outside the CDR3, is EAGVVQSPRYKIIEKKQPVAFWCNPISGHNTLYWYLQNLGQGPELLIRYENEEAVDDSQLPKDRFSAERLKGVDSTLKIQPAELGDSAVYLCASSLTGGGTDTQYFGPGTRLTVL.

The chain carries TRBV5-1 and TRBJ1-5, with TRBD1 as a possible D gene (5 bases). V lost 4 bases and J lost 1, with 6 bases in between. In germline, CDR1 is SGHRS, CDR2 YFSETQ. CDR3 length: 13 residues. CDR3 DNA sequence: TGCGCCAGCAGCGGGGACAGCAATCAGCCCCAGCATTTT. It codes for CASSGDSNQPQHF. Filled out from reference TRBV5-1 and TRBJ1-5, the complete variable domain reads KAGVTQTPRYLIKTRGQQVTLSCSPISGHRSVSWYQQTPGQGLQFLFEYFSETQRNKGNFPGRFSGRQFSNSRSEMNVSTLELGDSALYLCASSGDSNQPQHFGDGTRLSIL.

V usage is TRBV6-5 and J usage is TRBJ2-7; 11 positions agree with TRBD1. The germline V gene has CDR1 MNHEY and CDR2 SVGAGI. This CDR3 is built from 16 residues. With 2 bases clipped from V and 2 bases from J, the junction kept 5 bases outside the gene matches. CDR3 DNA sequence: TGTGCCAGCAGTTACCTTTGGACAGGGGGCACCTACGAGCAGTACTTC. Residues: CASSYLWTGGTYEQYF.

Comment on this clone: The same CDR3 is also encoded by other DNA sequences in this sample. The V call is TRBV9, the J call TRBJ2-3; 11 positions match TRBD2. V dropped 4 bases and J dropped 1; count of bases not matched to a gene: 2. This CDR3 has 15 residues. Per the germline V gene, CDR1 is SGDLS and CDR2 is YYNGEE. The CDR3 DNA is TGTGCCAGCAGCTTACTAGCGGGGGGCACAGATACGCAGTATTTT. It yields the protein CASSLLAGGTDTQYF.

On this clone itself: Other DNA sequences in this sample translate to the same CDR3. This chain links TRBV9 with TRBJ2-3, with TRBD2 matching 7 bases. This CDR3 comprises 16 residues. J lost 0 bases, V lost 0 bases, and 4 bases had no gene match. Germline V gives CDR1 SGDLS, CDR2 YYNGEE. The CDR3 loop is CASSVVSSGSTDTQYF. The CDR3 DNA follows: TGTGCCAGCAGCGTAGTCTCTAGCGGTAGCACAGATACGCAGTATTTT.

The rearrangement joins TRBV7-8 to TRBJ2-1, with unresolved D. The CDR3 consists of 16 residues. Germline CDR1 SGHVS, CDR2 FQNEAQ. Trimming removed 1 base from V and 2 bases from J, with 12 bases in between. The chain's CDR3 is CASSLGYRRTYNEQFF. The CDR3 coding sequence is TGTGCCAGCAGCTTAGGTTACCGGCGGACCTACAATGAGCAGTTCTTC.